This is a list of T cell receptor beta chains from one sample in a study of blood T cell repertoires in COVID-19. Clones were read by immunoSEQ multiplex PCR, and TCRdb kept only the in-frame ones, dropping some. The data show about 43,000 clones, approximately 90% seen once. The source material was peripheral blood. These receptor sequences come from a man aged 55 to 70 with active COVID-19. Each CDR3 is given without its conserved first and last residue. A D gene is named only where the DNA matches it firmly.

V gene,J gene,D gene,CDR3 protein
TRBV28,TRBJ2-5,TRBD1,ASSSRDSRFIETQY
TRBV4-2,TRBJ1-3,TRBD1,ASSQDRRGPGGNTIY
TRBV7-3,TRBJ1-2,NA,ASSALPAGINYGYT
TRBV10-2,TRBJ1-1,NA,ASSESILGGGGTEAF
TRBV19,TRBJ1-1,NA,ASSTPGWAF
TRBV9,TRBJ2-1,NA,ASSVDGQGQF
TRBV6-5,TRBJ2-2,NA,ASSYGHTGELF
TRBV27,TRBJ2-1,TRBD2,ASSFGAGAYNEQF
TRBV7-2,TRBJ2-7,TRBD1,ASSLAPKQGYEQY
TRBV3-1/TRBV3-2,TRBJ1-1,NA,ASSQGFNEAF
TRBV2,TRBJ2-2,TRBD1,ASSLGDRNTGELF
TRBV30,TRBJ2-7,TRBD1,AWSHGRTGRNEQY
TRBV30,TRBJ1-1,NA,AWAGRVDTEAF
TRBV11-2,TRBJ2-7,TRBD1,ASSNDGQGPYEQY
TRBV5-1,TRBJ2-2,TRBD2,ASSFRTSGRTPFGELF
TRBV2,TRBJ1-1,NA,ASSPLAGYTEAF
TRBV5-1,TRBJ2-1,NA,ASSLKQDTYNEQF
TRBV6-1,TRBJ2-5,TRBD2,ASSEVGAGDVETQY
TRBV7-3,TRBJ1-2,TRBD1,ASSLGTGGYT
TRBV4-3,TRBJ2-5,TRBD1,ASSRGPGTGSQETQY
TRBV6-1,TRBJ1-2,NA,ASSEAGSYGYT
TRBV6-5,TRBJ1-5,NA,ASREAGDQPQH
TRBV30,TRBJ1-2,NA,AWSIGRHGYT
TRBV5-1,TRBJ2-7,NA,ASSPKDRPGYEQY
TRBV27,TRBJ1-3,NA,ASSLSRATGNTIY
TRBV19,TRBJ2-3,NA,ASSQGTDTQY
TRBV4-1,TRBJ1-2,NA,ASSQEVQSPYGYT
TRBV5-1,TRBJ2-1,TRBD1,ASSLVDRVAYNEQF
TRBV13,TRBJ1-2,TRBD1,ASSSDRGRYGYT
TRBV5-1,TRBJ2-3,NA,ASEGSGKGTQY
TRBV6-2/TRBV6-3,TRBJ1-1,NA,ASSFYFSGTEAF
TRBV2,TRBJ1-3,NA,ASILEEGTGNTIY
TRBV2,TRBJ1-1,NA,ASLGRVGNTEAF
TRBV27,TRBJ1-6,NA,ASSLYPGVNSPLH
TRBV27,TRBJ1-1,NA,ASSISLNTEAF
TRBV7-8,TRBJ2-7,NA,ASSLGLGGSYEQY
TRBV7-2,TRBJ1-5,NA,ASSLYPGGPQPQH
TRBV5-6,TRBJ2-5,TRBD2,ASSSTLAGVGETQY
TRBV19,TRBJ1-1,NA,ASRTTLNTEAF
TRBV7-8,TRBJ1-6,TRBD1,ASSFYRGVDSPLH
TRBV30,TRBJ1-5,TRBD1,AWSTGDGQPQH
TRBV5-1,TRBJ2-3,NA,ASSLEGSTDTQY
TRBV19,TRBJ1-5,TRBD1,ASSRDRISNQPQH
TRBV28,TRBJ1-2,NA,ASIPMGQGYGYT
TRBV18,TRBJ2-6,NA,ASSPSQSGANVLT
TRBV7-2,TRBJ2-3,NA,ASSKQNQGRDTQY
TRBV7-8,TRBJ1-2,TRBD1,ASSLASTGVFGYT
TRBV24-1,TRBJ2-3,NA,ATSDLTSWDTQY
TRBV19,TRBJ1-5,NA,ASSIDRGTMVRPQH
TRBV5-1,TRBJ2-1,NA,ASSLDFNYNEQF
TRBV7-2,TRBJ2-4,NA,ASSLAGGAYENIQY
TRBV19,TRBJ2-3,NA,ASSRRLAQSTDTQY
TRBV28,TRBJ1-5,NA,ASSSTDRWGTAQH
TRBV19,TRBJ2-3,NA,ASSIMGRGDTQY
TRBV29-1,TRBJ2-1,TRBD1,SVLKRGLGYNEQF
TRBV7-9,TRBJ1-2,NA,ASSSGAGYT
TRBV7-7,TRBJ2-1,NA,ASSLQAGSPNEQF